One and the same sample provided the 13 T cell receptor beta chains below, sequenced in a study of vaccination and CD4 T cells after COVID-19. Once obtained from cultured CD4+ T cells, the DNA was sequenced using the Oncomine TCR Beta short-read assay. TCRdb analysed the PCR reads with MiXCR anew, one entry per CDR3 protein. Here the sample spans 20,000 to 30,000 distinct CDR3 sequences, less than 80% being singletons. The antigens of these receptors remain unknown. The sample's treatment: roughly 10-day PBMC culture with coronavirus spike peptide pools or control peptides (ViraFEST assay). The specimen was CD4+ T cells from blood, cultured in vitro. These receptors were collected from a human donor who had recovered from COVID-19.

This chain connects TRBV7-2 to TRBJ1-2; a weak D match, TRBD1 (5 bases). Trimming stripped 5 bases from V and 8 bases from J, with 15 bases between. From germline, CDR1 is SGHTA and CDR2 FQGNSA. This CDR3 is built from 13 residues. Written as DNA, the CDR3 is TGTGCCAGCAGCCCCGAGTTGTGGGGCGGCTACACCTTC. Amino acid sequence: CASSPELWGGYTF.

The chain recombines TRBV6-5 with TRBJ1-2; D gene uncertain. CDR1 is MNHEY and CDR2 is SVGAGI in the germline V gene. V lost 0 bases and J 8 bases, leaving 13 bases between the germline ends. CDR3 length equals 14 residues. The CDR3 DNA follows: TGTGCCAGCAGTTACTCGAGCAGTTCGGGAGGCTACACCTTC. Translation gives CASSYSSSSGGYTF.

The J gene is TRBJ1-2, the V gene TRBV20-1, with D unresolved. This CDR3 region has 12 residues. Germline loops: CDR1 DFQATT, CDR2 SNEGSKA (reference sequence). The ends were cut back, 8 bases at V and 4 bases at J, with 14 bases in the middle. The CDR3 protein is CSLSRATYGYTF. The CDR3 nucleotides read TGCAGTCTCAGTAGGGCTACCTATGGCTACACCTTC.

This clonotype was recorded a few times. The gene calls are TRBV27 and TRBJ1-5; a possible D gene is TRBD1 (5 bases). This CDR3 spans 15 amino acids. The V and J ends lost 2 bases and 3 bases respectively, with 11 bases between them. The germline CDR1 and CDR2 sequences are MNHEY and SMNVEV (reference sequence). The CDR3 spells CASSLAGAYNQPQHF. In DNA form, the CDR3 reads TGTGCCAGCAGTTTAGCCGGGGCGTACAATCAGCCCCAGCATTTT.

The chain links TRBV12-3 or TRBV12-4 to TRBJ1-5; D not certain. The CDR3 length is 14 residues. The V end was cut by 8 bases, the J end by 4 bases, with 15 bases between. The CDR3 sequence is CASGRRLGNQPQHF. CDR3 nucleotides: TGTGCCAGCGGTAGACGTTTGGGAAATCAGCCCCAGCATTTT.

This chain links TRBV4-3 with TRBJ1-3, with TRBD1 matching 7 bases. The V and J ends lost 3 bases and 3 bases, in that order; junction bases with no gene match: 11. The CDR3 runs 17 residues. Germline CDR1 and CDR2: LGHNA and YSLEER. The CDR3 here is CASSQQLQGDGGNTIYF. CDR3 DNA: TGCGCCAGCAGCCAGCAACTGCAGGGGGACGGTGGAAACACCATATATTTT.

The table lists this clonotype with a few counts. V gene TRBV12-3 or TRBV12-4 combines with J gene TRBJ1-2, with 9 bases that match TRBD1. CDR3 length: 15 amino acids. The trim removed 5 bases at V and 7 bases at J, leaving 11 bases unmatched. The CDR3 DNA sequence: TGTGCCAGCAGTCCACGGACAGGGGCCTCGATTGGCTACACCTTC. Amino acid sequence: CASSPRTGASIGYTF.

The chain combines TRBV7-6 with TRBJ1-3; tentative D call: TRBD1 (5 bases). This CDR3 contains 13 residues. V gave up 3 bases and J gave up 7 bases, with 10 bases separating them. Germline CDR1 is SGHVS and CDR2 is FNYEAQ. The CDR3 here is CASSLSRENTIYF. The CDR3 DNA follows: TGTGCCAGCAGCTTGTCCAGGGAGAACACCATATATTTT.

The chain couples TRBV6-5 to TRBJ1-1; perhaps TRBD1 as D (5 bases). Trimming left V 0 bases short and J 5 bases short, with 13 bases between. Germline assignment: CDR1 MNHEY and CDR2 SVGAGI. The CDR3 has 15 residues. The CDR3 sequence is CASSYSTQGRTEAFF. In DNA, the CDR3 is TGTGCCAGCAGTTACTCGACCCAGGGACGTACTGAAGCTTTCTTT.

V is TRBV7-2 and J is TRBJ2-3; D is undetermined. V was clipped by 2 bases and J by 0 bases, with 6 bases between them. Germline loops: CDR1 SGHTA, CDR2 FQGNSA. The CDR3 has 14 amino acids. The CDR3 sequence: CASSLMTSTDTQYF. For the CDR3, the DNA is TGTGCCAGCAGCTTAATGACTAGCACAGATACGCAGTATTTT. Using reference TRBV7-2 and TRBJ2-3 for the parts outside the CDR3, the full variable domain is GAGVSQSPSNKVTEKGKDVELRCDPISGHTALYWYRQSLGQGLEFLIYFQGNSAPDKSGLPSDRFSAERTGGSVSTLTIQRTQQEDSAVYLCASSLMTSTDTQYFGPGTRLTVL.

The gene calls are TRBV20-1 and TRBJ1-1, with 8 bases fitting TRBD1. V was pared by 4 bases and J by 4 bases, with 11 bases of the junction left unmatched. The germline V gene has CDR1 DFQATT and CDR2 SNEGSKA (reference sequence). This CDR3 spans 15 amino acids. CDR3 bases: TGCAGTGCTACTGGGGCCAGACAGGGGCCCACTGAAGCTTTCTTT. Its protein is CSATGARQGPTEAFF.

The chain recombines TRBV7-9 with TRBJ2-5; the D gene could be TRBD1 or TRBD2 (7 bases each). This CDR3 has 15 amino acids. V was trimmed by 6 bases and J by 5 bases, leaving 19 bases between them. Germline V gene lookup returns CDR1 SEHNR and CDR2 FQNEAQ (reference sequence). CDR3 bases: TGTGCCAGCAGTTCCGGAGCCCAGGGGGGGGAGACCCAGTACTTC. Translation: CASSSGAQGGETQYF.

The chain uses TRBV20-1 and TRBJ2-7, with D perhaps matching TRBD1 (6 bases). CDR1 and CDR2 from the germline V gene are DFQATT and SNEGSKA (reference sequence). The CDR3 runs to 12 residues. V lost 4 bases to trimming and J lost 5 bases, with 12 bases between them. CDR3 protein: CSAIQGLDEQYF. DNA of the CDR3: TGCAGTGCTATTCAGGGGCTGGACGAGCAGTACTTC.